This TCR beta chain was sequenced in a study of cytomegalovirus exposure and HLA in healthy donors. Comment on this clone: The antigen remains undetermined.

General study results and limits: Most TCR sequences were uncommon, yet certain public TCRs appeared in many donors. As was reported, the HLA-A and HLA-B alleles of most subjects were accurately predicted from TCR beta sequences. Later on, an analysis tied around 17,000 TCR beta sequences to HLA alleles at 0.05 false discovery rate. Available immune exposure information covered CMV serostatus only.

60 Vbeta and 13 Jbeta primers were used in PCR. Using immunoSEQ multiplex PCR, the repertoire was profiled, and TCRdb retains in-frame clones only, with some absent. The repertoire holds about 160,000 clones, with 60% to 80% as singletons. The CDR3 spans 15 residues. With 0 bases removed from V and 0 bases from J, the gap between germline ends came to 10 bases. CDR1 is SGHRS and CDR2 is YFSETQ in the germline V gene. The source of this sequence is a man aged 55 to 69 in good health and CMV-seronegative. The rearrangement links TRBV5-1 to TRBJ2-7; possibly TRBD2 for D (6 bases). Sequencing input: PBMCs. In DNA form, the CDR3 reads TGCGCCAGCAGCTTGGACCTAGCGCTCTCCTACGAGCAGTACTTC. The encoded protein is CASSLDLALSYEQYF.